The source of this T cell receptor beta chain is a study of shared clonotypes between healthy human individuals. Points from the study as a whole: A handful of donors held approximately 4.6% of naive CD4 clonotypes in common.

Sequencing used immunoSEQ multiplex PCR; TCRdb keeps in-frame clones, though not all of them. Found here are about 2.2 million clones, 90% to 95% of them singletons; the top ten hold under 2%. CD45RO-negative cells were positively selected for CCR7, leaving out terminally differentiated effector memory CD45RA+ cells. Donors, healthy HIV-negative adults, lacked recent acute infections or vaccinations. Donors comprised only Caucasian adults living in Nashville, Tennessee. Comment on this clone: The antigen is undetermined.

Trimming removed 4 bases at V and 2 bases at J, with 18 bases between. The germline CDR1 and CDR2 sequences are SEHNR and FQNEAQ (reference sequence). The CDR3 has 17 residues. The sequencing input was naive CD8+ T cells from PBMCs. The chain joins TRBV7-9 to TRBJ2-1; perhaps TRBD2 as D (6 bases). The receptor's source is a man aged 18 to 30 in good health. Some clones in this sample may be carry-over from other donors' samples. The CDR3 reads CASSYSPTAGTYNEQFF. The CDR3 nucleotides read TGTGCCAGCAGCTATAGCCCTACAGCGGGCACCTACAATGAGCAGTTCTTC.